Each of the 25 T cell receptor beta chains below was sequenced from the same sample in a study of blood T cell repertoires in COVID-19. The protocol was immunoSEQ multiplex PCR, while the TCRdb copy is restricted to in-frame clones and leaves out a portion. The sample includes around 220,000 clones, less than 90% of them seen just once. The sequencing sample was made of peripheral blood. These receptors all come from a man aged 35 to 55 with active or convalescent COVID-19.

CDR3 protein: CASSPAGTAHGYTF. For the CDR3, the DNA is TGTGCCAGCAGTCCCGCCGGGACAGCGCATGGCTACACCTTC. The chain carries TRBV28 and TRBJ1-2; TRBD1 matches at 7 bases. Germline trimming cut 5 bases from V and 6 bases from J; bases unmatched to any gene: 9. The CDR3 extends over 14 amino acids. From germline, CDR1 is MDHEN and CDR2 SYDVKM.

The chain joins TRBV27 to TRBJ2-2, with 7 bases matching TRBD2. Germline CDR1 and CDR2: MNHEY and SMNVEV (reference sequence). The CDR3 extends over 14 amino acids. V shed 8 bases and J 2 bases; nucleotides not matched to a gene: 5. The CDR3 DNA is TGTGCCAGCCGCGGGGACTATAACACCGGGGAGCTGTTTTTT. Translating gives CASRGDYNTGELFF.

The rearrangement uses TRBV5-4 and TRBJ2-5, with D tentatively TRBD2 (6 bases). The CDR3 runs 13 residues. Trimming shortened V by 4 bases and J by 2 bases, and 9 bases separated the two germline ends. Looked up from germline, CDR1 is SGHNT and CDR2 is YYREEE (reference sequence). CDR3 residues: CASSRGSQETQYF. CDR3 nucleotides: TGTGCCAGCAGCCGGGGGTCTCAAGAGACCCAGTACTTC.

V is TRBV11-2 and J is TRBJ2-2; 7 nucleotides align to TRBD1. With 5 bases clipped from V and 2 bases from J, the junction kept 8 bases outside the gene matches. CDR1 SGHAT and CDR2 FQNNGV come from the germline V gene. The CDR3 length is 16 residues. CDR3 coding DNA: TGTGCCAGCAGCCGACCCCCAGGGGGAAACACCGGGGAGCTGTTTTTT. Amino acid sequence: CASSRPPGGNTGELFF.

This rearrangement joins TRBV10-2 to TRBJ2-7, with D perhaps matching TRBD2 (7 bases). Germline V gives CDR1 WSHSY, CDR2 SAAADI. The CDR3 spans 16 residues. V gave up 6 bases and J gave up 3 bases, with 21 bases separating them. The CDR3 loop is CASRSGGLSLDYEQYF. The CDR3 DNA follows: TGCGCCAGCAGATCCGGGGGGCTTTCTCTTGACTACGAGCAGTACTTC.

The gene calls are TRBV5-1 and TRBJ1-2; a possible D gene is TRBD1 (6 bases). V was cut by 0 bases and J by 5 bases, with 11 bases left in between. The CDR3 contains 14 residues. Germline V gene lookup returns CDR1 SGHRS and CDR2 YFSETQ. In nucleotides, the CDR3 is TGCGCCAGCAGCTTGGCCAGGCAGGGGTATGGCTACACCTTC. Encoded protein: CASSLARQGYGYTF.

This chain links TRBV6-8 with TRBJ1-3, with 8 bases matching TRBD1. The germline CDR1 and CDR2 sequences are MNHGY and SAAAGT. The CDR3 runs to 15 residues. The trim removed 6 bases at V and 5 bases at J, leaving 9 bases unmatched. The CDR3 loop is CASSKDRVRRNTIYF. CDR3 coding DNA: TGTGCCAGCAGCAAGGACAGGGTAAGAAGAAACACCATATATTTT.

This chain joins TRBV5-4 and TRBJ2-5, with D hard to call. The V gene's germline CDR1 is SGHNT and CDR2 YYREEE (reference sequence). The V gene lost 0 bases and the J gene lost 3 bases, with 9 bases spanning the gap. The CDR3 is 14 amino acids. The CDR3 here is CASSLAGPEETQYF. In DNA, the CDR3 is TGTGCCAGCAGCTTGGCGGGTCCAGAAGAGACCCAGTACTTC.

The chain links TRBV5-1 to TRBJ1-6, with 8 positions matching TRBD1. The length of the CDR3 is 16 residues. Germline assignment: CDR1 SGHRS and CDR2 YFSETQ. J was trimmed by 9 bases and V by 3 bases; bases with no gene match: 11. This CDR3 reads CASSSTPGQDPSPLHF. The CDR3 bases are TGCGCCAGCAGCTCGACTCCGGGACAGGACCCTTCACCCCTCCACTTT.

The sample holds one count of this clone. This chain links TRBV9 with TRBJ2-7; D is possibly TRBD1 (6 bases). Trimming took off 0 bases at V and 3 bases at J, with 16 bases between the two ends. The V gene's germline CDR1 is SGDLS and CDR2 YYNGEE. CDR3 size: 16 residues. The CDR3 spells CASSVADGGFFYEQYF. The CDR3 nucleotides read TGTGCCAGCAGCGTAGCTGATGGGGGCTTCTTCTACGAGCAGTACTTC.

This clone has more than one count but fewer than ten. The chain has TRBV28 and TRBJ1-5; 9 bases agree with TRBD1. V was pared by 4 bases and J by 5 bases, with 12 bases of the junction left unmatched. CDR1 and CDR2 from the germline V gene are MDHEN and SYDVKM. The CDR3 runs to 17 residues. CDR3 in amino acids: CASSSPQGQGRHQPQHF. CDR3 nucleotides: TGTGCCAGCAGTTCCCCTCAGGGACAGGGAAGGCATCAGCCCCAGCATTTT.

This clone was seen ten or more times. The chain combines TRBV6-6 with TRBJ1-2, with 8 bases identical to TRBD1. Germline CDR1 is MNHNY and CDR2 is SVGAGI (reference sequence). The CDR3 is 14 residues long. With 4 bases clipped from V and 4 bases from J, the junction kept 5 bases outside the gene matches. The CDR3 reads CASSSTGQAYGYTF. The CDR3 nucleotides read TGTGCCAGCAGTTCTACGGGACAGGCCTATGGCTACACCTTC.

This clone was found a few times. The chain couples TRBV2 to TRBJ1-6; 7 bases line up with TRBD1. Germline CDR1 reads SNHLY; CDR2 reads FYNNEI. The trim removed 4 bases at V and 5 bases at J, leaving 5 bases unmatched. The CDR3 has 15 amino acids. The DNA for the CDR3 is TGTGCCAGCAGTGTAGGGGGACAGAATAATTCACCCCTCCACTTT. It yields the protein CASSVGGQNNSPLHF.

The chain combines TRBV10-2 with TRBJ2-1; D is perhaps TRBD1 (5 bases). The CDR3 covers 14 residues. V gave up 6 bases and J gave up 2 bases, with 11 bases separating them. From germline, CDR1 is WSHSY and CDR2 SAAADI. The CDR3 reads CASSGQETYNEQFF. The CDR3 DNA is TGCGCCAGCAGCGGACAAGAGACCTACAATGAGCAGTTCTTC.

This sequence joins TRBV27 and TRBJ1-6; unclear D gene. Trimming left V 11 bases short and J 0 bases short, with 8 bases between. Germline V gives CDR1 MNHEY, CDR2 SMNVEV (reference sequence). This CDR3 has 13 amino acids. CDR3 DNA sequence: TGTGCCGGCGGGAGCTCCTATAATTCACCCCTCCACTTT. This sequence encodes CAGGSSYNSPLHF.

The CDR3 sequence is CASSLQPGGGYTF. The CDR3, as DNA: TGTGCCAGCAGCTTGCAGCCAGGGGGCGGCTACACCTTC. The chain links TRBV5-4 to TRBJ1-2, with 8 bases fitting TRBD1. Germline V lookup: CDR1 SGHNT, CDR2 YYREEE (reference sequence). The CDR3 contains 13 residues. V was clipped by 1 base and J by 8 bases; unmatched bases: 4.

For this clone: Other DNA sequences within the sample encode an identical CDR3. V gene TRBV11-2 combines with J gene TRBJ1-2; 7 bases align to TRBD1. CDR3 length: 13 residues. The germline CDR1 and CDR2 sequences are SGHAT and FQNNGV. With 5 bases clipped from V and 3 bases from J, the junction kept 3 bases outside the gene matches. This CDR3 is CASSPDRDYGYTF. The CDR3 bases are TGTGCCAGCAGCCCTGACAGGGACTATGGCTACACCTTC.

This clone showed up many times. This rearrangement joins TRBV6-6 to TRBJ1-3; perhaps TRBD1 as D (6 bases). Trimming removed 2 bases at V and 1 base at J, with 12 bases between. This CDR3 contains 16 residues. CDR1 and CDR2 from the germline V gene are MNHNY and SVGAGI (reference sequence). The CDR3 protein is CASSYQPGVSGNTIYF. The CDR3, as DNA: TGTGCCAGCAGTTACCAACCAGGGGTTTCTGGAAACACCATATATTTT.

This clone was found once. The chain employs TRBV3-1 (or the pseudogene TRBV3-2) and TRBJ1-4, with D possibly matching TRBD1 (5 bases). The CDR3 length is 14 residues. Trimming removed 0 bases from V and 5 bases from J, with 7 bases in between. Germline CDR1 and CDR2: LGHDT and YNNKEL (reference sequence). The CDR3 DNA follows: TGTGCCAGCAGCCAAGAGCGGGGGAATGAAAAACTGTTTTTT. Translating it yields CASSQERGNEKLFF.

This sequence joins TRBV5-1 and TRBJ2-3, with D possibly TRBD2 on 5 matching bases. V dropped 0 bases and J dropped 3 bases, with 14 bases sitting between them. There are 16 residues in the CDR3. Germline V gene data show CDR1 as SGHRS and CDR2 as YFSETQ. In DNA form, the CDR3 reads TGCGCCAGCAGCTTGGGTGGAGGACTCATTACAGATACGCAGTATTTT. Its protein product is CASSLGGGLITDTQYF.

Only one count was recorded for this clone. CDR3 in amino acids: CASSQLQGYGYTF. The CDR3 nucleotides read TGTGCCAGCAGTCAACTCCAGGGGTATGGCTACACCTTC. V and J are TRBV28 and TRBJ1-2, with a possible D match to TRBD1 (6 bases). With 5 bases removed from V and 5 bases from J, the gap between germline ends came to 12 bases. CDR3 length: 13 residues. CDR1 and CDR2 from the germline V gene are MDHEN and SYDVKM.

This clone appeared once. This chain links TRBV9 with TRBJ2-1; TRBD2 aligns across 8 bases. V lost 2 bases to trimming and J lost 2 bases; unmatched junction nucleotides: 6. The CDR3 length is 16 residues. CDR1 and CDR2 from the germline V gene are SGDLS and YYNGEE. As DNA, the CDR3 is TGTGCCAGCAGCGTGGGAGCGGGAGAGGCCTACAATGAGCAGTTCTTC. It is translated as CASSVGAGEAYNEQFF.

The chain's CDR3 is CASSILDRSDIQYF. The CDR3 DNA is TGTGCCAGTAGTATATTGGACAGGTCAGACATTCAGTACTTC. This rearrangement joins TRBV19 to TRBJ2-4; 7 bases map to TRBD1. There are 14 residues in the CDR3. The trim removed 2 bases at V and 8 bases at J, leaving 6 bases unmatched. Germline-derived CDR1 and CDR2 are LNHDA and SQIVND (reference sequence).

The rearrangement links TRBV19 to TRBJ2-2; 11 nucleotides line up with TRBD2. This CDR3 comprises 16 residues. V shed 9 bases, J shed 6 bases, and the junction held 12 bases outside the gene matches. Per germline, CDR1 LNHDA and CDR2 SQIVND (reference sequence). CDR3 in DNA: TGTGCCAGCGTCGCGGGGTTGGGACTAGCGGCCGGGGAGCTGTTTTTT. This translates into CASVAGLGLAAGELFF.

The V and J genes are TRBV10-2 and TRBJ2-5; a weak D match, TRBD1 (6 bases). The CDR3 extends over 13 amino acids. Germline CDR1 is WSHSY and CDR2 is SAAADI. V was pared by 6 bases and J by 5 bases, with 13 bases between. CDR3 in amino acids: CASRDPTGETQYF. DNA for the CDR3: TGCGCCAGCAGAGACCCAACAGGGGAGACCCAGTACTTC.